This entry describes one T cell receptor beta chain. Its antigen is undetermined. The sample comes from a study of siplizumab effects on memory and regulatory T cells. Some clones are missing from TCRdb's copy, which holds only in-frame ones; the method was immunoSEQ multiplex PCR. Altogether about 100,000 clones are present, about 94% being singletons, with the ten largest covering over 1%. Study-wide results and caveats: Significantly reduced by siplizumab was the cumulative frequency of alloreactive sequences, namely those traceable to unstimulated CD4+ memory cells. It was never confirmed that proliferating Tregs from siplizumab cultures were suppressive.

This CDR3 has 15 amino acids. Germline CDR1 is SGHAT and CDR2 is FQNNGV. The V segment lost 7 bases and the J segment 1 base; nucleotides outside the gene matches: 8. The TCR comes from a human donor in good health. The sequenced material came from non-Treg CD4+ T cells sorted from blood. The J gene is TRBJ2-7, the V gene TRBV11-2; 9 positions match TRBD2. The CDR3 nucleotides read TGTGCCAGCAAAGCTACTAGCGGGCGTTCCTACGAGCAGTACTTC. Residues: CASKATSGRSYEQYF.